This is a list of T cell receptor beta chains from one sample in a study of human T cells and chemical hapten exposure. TCRdb analysed the RACE reads with MiXCR anew, one entry per CDR3 protein. The table has about 48,000 distinct CDR3 sequences, 8% to 10% seen once. Material: whole blood, obtained in connection with sensitization to the hapten diphenylcyclopropenone (DPC). The source of these receptors is a woman aged 40 to 50 with alopecia areata. Some clones in this sample may be carry-over from other donors' samples. Each CDR3 is given with its conserved first and last residue. The D gene is left open where the match is weak. Size values are once, few and many counts, or a class for expanded clones, and some rows have none.

TRBJ2-6 | . | many | TRBV14 | TGTGCCAGCAGCCAAGATTTCCGGGACTCTGGGGCCAACGTCCTGACTTTC | CASSQDFRDSGANVLTF
TRBJ2-7 | . | . | TRBV7-9 | TGTGCCAGCAGCCCCCCAGGGGTTGGATACGAGCAGTACTTC | CASSPPGVGYEQYF
TRBJ2-7 | . | few | TRBV2 | TGTGCCAGCAGTCGGGACACCTACGAGCAGTACTTC | CASSRDTYEQYF
TRBJ2-7 | . | many | TRBV18 | TGTGCCAGCTCACAAAAGGAGGATAACGAGCAGTACTTC | CASSQKEDNEQYF
TRBJ2-4 | . | few | TRBV28 | TGTGCCAGTGGACAGCTCCTAGCCAAAAACATTCAGTACTTC | CASGQLLAKNIQYF
TRBJ2-5 | . | few | TRBV7-2 | TGTGCCAGCAGCGAACCATTACTAGGATTGAAAGGGACCCAGTACTTC | CASSEPLLGLKGTQYF
TRBJ1-1 | TRBD1 | many | TRBV6-5 | TGTGCCAGCAGACAACAGGGGGCCACTGAAGCTTTCTTT | CASRQQGATEAFF
TRBJ2-7 | TRBD1 | . | TRBV2 | TGTGCCAGCAGTGAAGAACAGGGGCCCGCCTACGAGCAGTACTTT | CASSEEQGPAYEQYF
TRBJ2-5 | TRBD1 | . | TRBV29-1 | TGCAGCGTTGATGGGTCCAGGGGGAGAGAGACCCAGTACTTC | CSVDGSRGRETQYF
TRBJ1-5 | TRBD1 | few | TRBV14 | TGTGCCAGCAGCCAAGAAGGGACAGGGGTTTTGAATCAGCCCCAGCATTTT | CASSQEGTGVLNQPQHF
TRBJ2-3 | TRBD1 | . | TRBV24-1 | TGTGCCACCAGTGATCGGGGACAGGCCAGGGTGGAGGATACGCAGTATTTT | CATSDRGQARVEDTQYF
TRBJ2-2 | . | many | TRBV7-6 | TGTGCCAGCAGCTTACTTCGGGGGGCCACCGGGGAGCTGTTTTTT | CASSLLRGATGELFF
TRBJ1-5 | . | many | TRBV7-9 | TGTGCCAGCAGCTTAGCGGATCAGCCCCAGCATTTT | CASSLADQPQHF
TRBJ2-5 | TRBD1 | . | TRBV6-1 | TGTGCCAGCAGTGAAGAGAGGACAGGACAAGAGACCCAGTACTTC | CASSEERTGQETQYF
TRBJ2-3 | . | few | TRBV11-3 | TGTGCCAGCAGCTTGCACACAGATACGCAGTATTTT | CASSLHTDTQYF
TRBJ2-1 | TRBD2 | . | TRBV4-1 | TGCGCCAGCAGCAACCAAGCGGGGGGTGGGAATGAGCAGTTCTTC | CASSNQAGGGNEQFF
TRBJ1-6 | . | . | TRBV5-4 | TGTGCCAGCAGCCCAGGGACAACAAATTCACCCCTCCACTTT | CASSPGTTNSPLHF
TRBJ2-7 | . | many | TRBV11-2 | TGTGCCAGCAGCTTAACCTACGAGCAGTACTTC | CASSLTYEQYF
TRBJ2-7 | TRBD1 | many | TRBV6-1 | TGTGCCAGCAGTCTGACAGGGCTATGGTACGAGCAGTACTTC | CASSLTGLWYEQYF
TRBJ1-5 | TRBD1 | . | TRBV6-5 | TGTGCCAGCAGTTACGGAGGGACGACAGGGAGCCATCAGCCCCAGCATTTT | CASSYGGTTGSHQPQHF
TRBJ2-1 | . | many | TRBV5-1 | TGCGCCAGCAGCTTGGTGGCGGGACATGCCTACAATGAGCAGTTCTTC | CASSLVAGHAYNEQFF
TRBJ2-1 | . | . | TRBV11-3 | TGTGCCAGCAGCGCCTGGGAAGGACTTGAGCAGTTCTTC | CASSAWEGLEQFF
TRBJ2-7 | TRBD1 | . | TRBV28 | TGTGCCAGCAGAGCAGGACAGGGAATGTCCGACGAGCAGTACTTC | CASRAGQGMSDEQYF
TRBJ1-5 | . | few | TRBV7-8 | TGTGCCAGCAGCGTTAATAACAATCAGCCCCAGCATTTT | CASSVNNNQPQHF
TRBJ1-4 | . | few | TRBV9 | TGTGCCAGCAGCTACGGGACTGCTAATGAAAAACTGTTTTTT | CASSYGTANEKLFF
TRBJ2-5 | TRBD1 | many | TRBV4-2 | TGTGCCAGCAGCCAAGAAGCCGACAGGGAAGAGACCCAGTACTTC | CASSQEADREETQYF
TRBJ2-3 | TRBD2 | . | TRBV4-1 | TGCGCCAGCAGCCAAGAATCTCGAGGTAGCGGGGCCGCAGATACGCAGTATTTT | CASSQESRGSGAADTQYF
TRBJ1-2 | . | many | TRBV27 | TGTGCCAGCAGTTTATATGGGCAGCTCTATGGCTACACCTTC | CASSLYGQLYGYTF
TRBJ2-2 | TRBD2 | many | TRBV28 | TGTGCCAGCGTGTCTGGGGGGGCGAACACCGGGGAGCTGTTTTTT | CASVSGGANTGELFF
TRBJ2-5 | TRBD2 | many | TRBV20-1 | TGCAGTGCTCCCTTCCTAGCGGGGGGCTCCAGCGAGACCCAGTACTTC | CSAPFLAGGSSETQYF
TRBJ1-2 | . | many | TRBV28 | TGTGCCAGCAGTTCCAACGACGGCTTTATACACTATGGCTACACCTTC | CASSSNDGFIHYGYTF
TRBJ1-2 | . | many | TRBV14 | TGTGCCAGCAGCCAAGAACAGAACTATGGCTACACCTTC | CASSQEQNYGYTF
TRBJ1-1 | TRBD1 | . | TRBV12-3/TRBV12-4 | TGTGCCAGCAGGGAAACCGGGACAGGGAACCCTGAAGCTTTCTTT | CASRETGTGNPEAFF
TRBJ2-1 | TRBD2 | . | TRBV7-2 | TGTGCCAGCAGCTCCAGCGGGACTAGCGTATTCTTC | CASSSSGTSVFF
TRBJ2-3 | . | few | TRBV19 | TGTGCCAGTAGTCCTACCCCGGGTTCAACTAGCACAGATACGCAGTATTTT | CASSPTPGSTSTDTQYF
TRBJ2-3 | . | . | TRBV18 | TGTGCCAGCTCACCCTCCCGCCCGGGCACAGATACGCAGTATTTT | CASSPSRPGTDTQYF
TRBJ1-2 | . | many | TRBV19 | TGTGCCAGTAGTATAAGGACAGCCTTCTATGGCTACACCTTC | CASSIRTAFYGYTF
TRBJ2-1 | . | . | TRBV7-9 | TGTGCCAGCAGCCCTGGAGGAGCTGAGCAGTTCTTC | CASSPGGAEQFF
TRBJ1-1 | TRBD1 | few | TRBV5-6 | TGTGCCAGCAGCTTGCCGGACAGGGGCACTGAAGCTTTCTTT | CASSLPDRGTEAFF
TRBJ1-1 | . | many | TRBV6-6 | TGTGCCAGCAGTAACCCCTCCCTTAGGTTCTTT | CASSNPSLRFF
TRBJ2-7 | TRBD1 | . | TRBV7-9 | TGTGCCAGCAGCTTGGGACAGGGAAAGGCCGAGCAGTACTTC | CASSLGQGKAEQYF
TRBJ2-1 | . | . | TRBV6-1 | TGTGCCACGCACGCGGCCGGGGACTACAATGAGCAGTTCTTC | CATHAAGDYNEQFF
TRBJ2-7 | TRBD1 | few | TRBV3-1 | TGTGCCAGCAGCCACCGACAGGGGTACGAGCAGTACTTC | CASSHRQGYEQYF
TRBJ1-1 | . | few | TRBV4-1 | TGCGCCAGCAGCCCAGGGGACCTTATGGGGACTGAAGCTTTCTTT | CASSPGDLMGTEAFF
TRBJ2-7 | . | . | TRBV4-1 | TGCGCCAGCAGCCGGATTGCTACCCAGGGTGGCGAGCAGTACTTC | CASSRIATQGGEQYF
TRBJ2-5 | TRBD1 | . | TRBV29-1 | TGCAGCGTTAATGGGCCAGGGGGCGGCGAGACCCAGTACTTC | CSVNGPGGGETQYF
TRBJ1-2 | TRBD1 | few | TRBV2 | TGTGCCAGCAGTCTGACAGGGGGCGAGGTTACTGGCTACACCTTC | CASSLTGGEVTGYTF
TRBJ2-1 | . | . | TRBV6-4 | TGTGCCAGCAGCGAAGGGGAGAGTAATGAGCAGTTCTTC | CASSEGESNEQFF
TRBJ1-1 | . | . | TRBV18 | TGTGCCAGCTCACTTAACAGGGAAACTGAAGCTTTCTTT | CASSLNRETEAFF
TRBJ2-2 | TRBD1 | . | TRBV6-1 | TGTGCCAGCAGTGACGGGCAGGGGGCCGGGCTAGTCGGGGAGCTGTTTTTT | CASSDGQGAGLVGELFF
TRBJ2-3 | TRBD2 | many | TRBV20-1 | TGCAGTGCTGTACTAGCGGGGGTCACAGATACGCAGTATTTT | CSAVLAGVTDTQYF
TRBJ2-5 | TRBD1 | many | TRBV9 | TGTGCCAGCAGCGCCCACCCGGGACAGGGTAAAGAGACCCAGTACTTC | CASSAHPGQGKETQYF
TRBJ2-1 | TRBD2 | . | TRBV28 | TGTGCCAGCAGTTTACGGGTAGCGGGGGGGCATGAGCAGTTCTTC | CASSLRVAGGHEQFF
TRBJ1-2 | . | few | TRBV4-1 | TGCGCCAGCAGCCAAGATAAGTGGGCCGGCAACTATGGCTACACCTTC | CASSQDKWAGNYGYTF
TRBJ2-3 | . | few | TRBV6-5 | TGTGCCAGCAGTTACGAGCTAGCAACCACAGATACGCAGTATTTT | CASSYELATTDTQYF